Shown below are 27 T cell receptor beta chains from a single sample sequenced in a study of regulatory T cells in long-lasting Graves disease (dated by TCRdb to the early 2020s). The intended sense of this specimen's time point label: persistent/refractory GD, antithyroid drugs over 5 years with positive TRAb. RNA was extracted from PBMCs in TRIzol for both TCR sequencing and RNA sequencing. To prepare the library, multiplex PCR was applied. Sequenced using an Illumina HiSeq 4000. TCR beta libraries were built with iRepertoire HTBI primers and Arm-PCR amplification of CDR3 regions. The public sequencing data were trimmed at Q25 with fastp and processed into clonotypes with MiXCR by TCRdb, which kept only in-frame beta chains. Rows are combined by CDR3 protein, so each entry shows the most common genes and DNA. The sample contains some 280,000 distinct CDR3 sequences, roughly a fifth of them found a single time. The top ten clones comprise around three fifths of the sample.

Specimen: peripheral blood mononuclear cells (PBMCs), collected when the disease was refractory, from a patient treated with antithyroid drugs. These receptors were collected from a female donor with Graves disease.

The rearrangement joins TRBV6-1 to TRBJ1-5; tentatively, D is TRBD1 (5 bases). This CDR3 contains 14 residues. Germline V gives CDR1 MNHNS, CDR2 SASEGT. Between the trimmed V and J ends, which lost 5 bases and 4 bases, there was a span of 12 bases. Here the CDR3 reads CASSSDRRNQPQHF. As DNA, the CDR3 is TGTGCCAGCAGTAGTGACAGACGGAATCAGCCCCAGCATTTT.

In its sample, this clonotype was seen many times. The J gene is TRBJ1-2, the V gene TRBV28, with D possibly matching TRBD1 (5 bases). CDR3 length equals 13 residues. Germline lookup yields CDR1 MDHEN and CDR2 SYDVKM. Trimming took off 8 bases at V and 2 bases at J, with 12 bases between the two ends. The CDR3: CASSEGLNYGYTF. CDR3 bases: TGTGCCAGCTCTGAGGGGTTGAACTATGGCTACACCTTC.

The chain recombines TRBV20-1 with TRBJ2-3, with a possible D match to TRBD2 (6 bases). Germline assignment: CDR1 DFQATT and CDR2 SNEGSKA (reference sequence). The V end was cut by 0 bases, the J end by 2 bases, with 15 bases between. The CDR3 sequence is 16 residues long. The CDR3 is CSARDDTGLTTDTQYF. The DNA for the CDR3 is TGCAGTGCTAGAGATGATACGGGACTGACCACAGATACGCAGTATTTT.

With respect to this clonotype: A far bigger clonotype differs at one base, so this is likely a read error. The chain employs TRBV9 and TRBJ2-5; 10 nucleotides agree with TRBD2. The ends lost 5 bases at V and 9 bases at J; junction bases unmatched: 10. The CDR3 is made up of 14 amino acids. The germline V gene has CDR1 SGDLS and CDR2 YYNGEE. The CDR3 reads CASSRTSGDVAQYF. In DNA form, the CDR3 reads TGTGCCAGCAGTCGGACTAGCGGCGATGTGGCCCAGTACTTC. Together with reference TRBV9 and TRBJ2-5, the CDR3 gives the full variable domain: DSGVTQTPKHLITATGQRVTLRCSPRSGDLSVYWYQQSLDQGLQFLIQYYNGEERAKGNILERFSAQQFPDLHSELNLSSLELGDSALYFCASSRTSGDVAQYFGPGTRLLVL.

The chain recombines TRBV6-2 or TRBV6-3 with TRBJ2-7; 7 bases map to TRBD2. Germline V lookup: CDR1 MNHEY, CDR2 SVGEGT. This CDR3 region has 12 residues. With 4 bases clipped from V and 9 bases from J, the junction kept 6 bases outside the gene matches. The chain's CDR3 is CASSSPTSRQYF. The CDR3 DNA sequence: TGTGCCAGCAGTTCCCCGACTAGCCGGCAGTACTTC.

The table lists this clonotype with a few counts. The chain combines TRBV7-3 with TRBJ1-2, with D maybe TRBD1 (6 bases). Between the trimmed V and J ends, which lost 6 bases and 6 bases, there was a span of 26 bases. Germline V gives CDR1 SGHTA, CDR2 FQGTGA. This CDR3 is built from 17 residues. The CDR3: CASSPTNLGGLKDGYTF. CDR3 in DNA: TGTGCCAGCAGTCCTACTAACCTCGGGGGGCTGAAGGATGGCTACACCTTC.

In its sample, this clonotype was seen a few times. The V and J genes are TRBV10-3 and TRBJ2-5; 9 bases line up with TRBD2. The CDR3 is 15 residues long. With 7 bases clipped from V and 4 bases from J, the junction kept 10 bases outside the gene matches. The germline CDR1 and CDR2 sequences are ENHRY and SYGVKD. In DNA, the CDR3 is TGTGCCATCAACGCTGGGCGGGAGGGCACAGAGACCCAGTACTTC. Translated: CAINAGREGTETQYF.

This clonotype was found many times. The J gene is TRBJ1-4, the V gene TRBV20-1; D gene ambiguous. Germline-derived CDR1 and CDR2 are DFQATT and SNEGSKA (reference sequence). The CDR3 contains 13 residues. Trimming shortened V by 4 bases and J by 6 bases, and 12 bases separated the two germline ends. CDR3 loop: CSAIRSFDEKLFF. DNA for the CDR3: TGCAGTGCTATAAGGTCTTTCGATGAAAAACTGTTTTTT.

The genes are TRBV19 and TRBJ2-2; D not resolved. From germline, CDR1 is LNHDA and CDR2 SQIVND (reference sequence). Trimming left V 3 bases short and J 6 bases short, with 8 bases between. The CDR3 spans 13 residues. In DNA form, the CDR3 reads TGTGCCAGTAGTATGTACGGTCCCGGGGAGCTGTTTTTT. It translates to CASSMYGPGELFF.

The rearrangement uses TRBV28 and TRBJ2-7; D may be TRBD1 or TRBD2 (11 bases each). This CDR3 spans 22 amino acids. The V gene lost 6 bases and the J gene lost 2 bases, with 38 bases spanning the gap. The germline gives CDR1 MDHEN, CDR2 SYDVKM. CDR3: CASSPRPGQGVASGRPTYEQYF. CDR3 bases: TGTGCCAGCAGCCCTCGGCCGGGACAGGGGGTAGCTAGCGGGAGGCCTACCTACGAGCAGTACTTC.

This clonotype was picked up many times. The chain combines TRBV28 with TRBJ2-5; possibly TRBD1 for D (6 bases). The CDR3 contains 15 residues. V was shortened by 1 base and J by 5 bases, with 14 bases between the two germline ends. Germline assignment: CDR1 MDHEN and CDR2 SYDVKM. The CDR3 reads CASSLYWGPRETQYF. The CDR3 coding sequence is TGTGCCAGCAGTTTATATTGGGGGCCTCGGGAGACCCAGTACTTC.

This clonotype was seen a few times. The CDR3 nucleotides are TGCAGCGTTGAATCCGGCTCGAATGAAAAACTGTTTTTT. It specifies CSVESGSNEKLFF. J is TRBJ1-4 and V is TRBV29-1; D is unclear. CDR1 is SQVTM, CDR2 ANQGSEA, per germline. The V end was cut by 2 bases, the J end by 5 bases, with 9 bases between. The CDR3 has 13 amino acids.

This clonotype was counted ten times or more. V and J are TRBV2 and TRBJ2-7; D not certain. Germline values: CDR1 SNHLY, CDR2 FYNNEI. The V end lost 2 bases, the J end lost 7 bases, and 12 bases lay between the germline ends. The length of the CDR3 is 13 residues. CDR3 protein: CASSETAGEEQYF. In DNA, the CDR3 is TGTGCCAGCAGTGAAACGGCAGGTGAAGAGCAGTACTTC.

On this clonotype itself: A far larger clone lies a single base away; this is likely a read error. The chain recombines TRBV7-2 with TRBJ2-7; TRBD1 agrees at 7 bases. CDR3 size: 13 residues. The germline V gene has CDR1 SGHTA and CDR2 FQGNSA. The CDR3 here is CACSPGQFHEQYF. The CDR3 DNA reads TGTGCCTGCAGCCCGGGACAGTTCCACGAGCAGTACTTC.

This clonotype turned up a few times. V and J are TRBV2 and TRBJ1-2; D not resolved. The CDR3 has 13 amino acids. CDR1 is SNHLY, CDR2 FYNNEI, per germline. V shed 9 bases and J shed 4 bases, with 15 bases lying between them. CDR3 residues: CASRAIPRYGYTF. The CDR3 nucleotides read TGTGCCAGTCGGGCCATCCCCCGCTATGGCTACACCTTC.

This rearrangement joins TRBV7-2 to TRBJ1-5; the D gene is possibly TRBD1 (6 bases). Germline lookup yields CDR1 SGHTA and CDR2 FQGNSA. This CDR3 spans 16 amino acids. Trimming cost V 2 bases and J 2 bases, with 13 bases left between them. CDR3 region: CASSLWSGAGNQPQHF. CDR3 sequence (DNA): TGTGCCAGCAGCTTATGGTCAGGGGCGGGCAATCAGCCCCAGCATTTT.

This clonotype was seen ten or more times. The V call is TRBV6-2 or TRBV6-3, the J call TRBJ2-7, with a tentative D call TRBD2 (7 bases). CDR1 is MNHEY and CDR2 is SVGEGT in the germline V gene. The V end was cut by 5 bases, the J end by 4 bases, with 24 bases between. This CDR3 comprises 17 residues. The CDR3 is CASSEQVDGGRIYEQYF. CDR3 sequence (DNA): TGTGCCAGCAGTGAACAGGTGGACGGGGGGCGGATTTACGAGCAGTACTTC.

This clonotype was detected only a few times. This CDR3 reads CASSLTSTSTGELFF. As DNA, the CDR3 is TGTGCCAGCAGCCTAACCTCGACGAGCACCGGGGAGCTGTTTTTT. The rearrangement links TRBV7-9 to TRBJ2-2, with unresolved D. CDR1 is SEHNR, CDR2 FQNEAQ, per germline (reference sequence). V was shortened by 5 bases and J by 4 bases, with 14 bases between the two germline ends. This CDR3 has 15 amino acids.

This clonotype came up a few times. J is TRBJ1-2 and V is TRBV6-1, with 8 bases that match TRBD1. Unmatched junction bases numbered 12, after V lost 5 bases and J lost 4 bases. CDR3 size: 16 residues. CDR1 is MNHNS, CDR2 SASEGT, per germline. Written as DNA, the CDR3 is TGTGCCAGCAGTATCTCAGGGGGCGCGTCGATCTATGGCTACACCTTC. Its protein product is CASSISGGASIYGYTF.

This clonotype has ten or more counts. V usage is TRBV12-3 or TRBV12-4 and J usage is TRBJ1-1; D ambiguous. The length of the CDR3 is 13 residues. Trimming pared 3 bases from V and 2 bases from J, leaving 7 bases between. As DNA, the CDR3 is TGTGCCAGCAGTTTTAACGTTAACACTGAAGCTTTCTTT. Its protein product is CASSFNVNTEAFF.

The rearrangement links TRBV2 to TRBJ2-2, with D uncertain. Germline CDR1 and CDR2: SNHLY and FYNNEI. The ends were cut back, 10 bases at V and 1 base at J, with 13 bases in the middle. The CDR3 has 14 amino acids. The CDR3 region has the DNA TGTGCCACTCCGTCCGAGAGGAACACCGGGGAGCTGTTTTTT. Translation gives CATPSERNTGELFF.

This clonotype has a handful of counts. V usage is TRBV27 and J usage is TRBJ2-7; 7 nucleotides match TRBD1. V shed 3 bases, J shed 6 bases, and the junction held 5 bases outside the gene matches. CDR1 MNHEY and CDR2 SMNVEV come from the germline V gene (reference sequence). The CDR3 spans 13 residues. The chain's CDR3 is CASSFRTGAEQYF. CDR3 nucleotide sequence: TGTGCCAGCAGTTTCCGAACAGGGGCCGAGCAGTACTTC.

The V gene is TRBV11-2, the J gene TRBJ2-6, with D maybe TRBD2 (7 bases). Trimming stripped 1 base from V and 0 bases from J, with 19 bases between. CDR1 and CDR2 from the germline V gene are SGHAT and FQNNGV. The CDR3 totals 20 residues. Here the CDR3 DNA reads TGTGCCAGCAGCTTAGTGGGGGGGCGGATTTCAAGCTCTGGGGCCAACGTCCTGACTTTC. This gives the protein CASSLVGGRISSSGANVLTF.

In its sample, this clonotype was seen a few times. V and J are TRBV7-9 and TRBJ1-4; D is possibly TRBD1 (6 bases). Germline-derived CDR1 and CDR2 are SEHNR and FQNEAQ (reference sequence). The V gene lost 5 bases and the J gene lost 7 bases, with 23 bases spanning the gap. The CDR3 consists of 17 residues. This chain's CDR3 is CASSNQEQGPSLEKLFF. The CDR3 region has the DNA TGTGCCAGCAGCAATCAGGAACAGGGCCCTTCTCTTGAAAAACTGTTTTTT. Variable domain in full (rest from reference TRBV7-9 and TRBJ1-4): DTGVSQNPRHKITKRGQNVTFRCDPISEHNRLYWYRQTLGQGPEFLTYFQNEAQLEKSRLLSDRFSAERPKGSFSTLEIQRTEQGDSAMYLCASSNQEQGPSLEKLFFGSGTQLSVL.

Comment on this clonotype: A read error is possible here, since a much larger clone lies one base away. The chain recombines TRBV12-3 or TRBV12-4 with TRBJ2-6; D perhaps matches TRBD2 (6 bases). CDR3 length: 14 residues. As DNA, the CDR3 is TGTGCCAGCAGTCCCAGCGGAGGGGCCAACGTCCTGATTTTC. Protein product: CASSPSGGANVLIF.

The J gene is TRBJ2-1, the V gene TRBV20-1; 7 bases are shared with TRBD2. Germline values: CDR1 DFQATT, CDR2 SNEGSKA (reference sequence). The V gene end was trimmed by 0 bases and the J gene end by 0 bases; junction bases not matched to a gene: 5. This CDR3 contains 16 residues. The CDR3 loop is CSARDGEGLSYNEQFF. In DNA form, the CDR3 reads TGCAGTGCTAGAGATGGGGAGGGCCTCTCCTACAATGAGCAGTTCTTC.

This clonotype was picked up a small number of times. DNA for the CDR3: TGCAGCGTTGTTGGACAGGGTGGAGAGACCCAGTACTTC. This translates into CSVVGQGGETQYF. The chain employs TRBV29-1 and TRBJ2-5; 8 positions match TRBD1. Trimming at V came to 4 bases and at J to 4 bases, leaving 5 bases not matched to a gene. The CDR3 is 13 residues long. Germline V lookup: CDR1 SQVTM, CDR2 ANQGSEA.